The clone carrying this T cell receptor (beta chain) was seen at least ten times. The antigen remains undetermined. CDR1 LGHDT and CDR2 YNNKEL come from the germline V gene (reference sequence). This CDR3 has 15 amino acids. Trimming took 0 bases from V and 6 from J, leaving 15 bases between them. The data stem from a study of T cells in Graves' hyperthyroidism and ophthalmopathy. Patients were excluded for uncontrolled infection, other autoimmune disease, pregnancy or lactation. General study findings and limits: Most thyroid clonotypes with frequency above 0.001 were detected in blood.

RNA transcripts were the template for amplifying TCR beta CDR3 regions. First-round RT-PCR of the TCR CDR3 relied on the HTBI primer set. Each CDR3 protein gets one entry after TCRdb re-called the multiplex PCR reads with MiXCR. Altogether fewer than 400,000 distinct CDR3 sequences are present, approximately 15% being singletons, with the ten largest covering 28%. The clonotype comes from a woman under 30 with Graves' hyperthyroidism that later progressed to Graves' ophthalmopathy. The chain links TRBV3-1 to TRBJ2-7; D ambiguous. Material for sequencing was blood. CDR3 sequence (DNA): TGTGCCAGCAGCCAAGACGTCGGCATCGCCGGCGAGCAGTACTTC. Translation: CASSQDVGIAGEQYF.